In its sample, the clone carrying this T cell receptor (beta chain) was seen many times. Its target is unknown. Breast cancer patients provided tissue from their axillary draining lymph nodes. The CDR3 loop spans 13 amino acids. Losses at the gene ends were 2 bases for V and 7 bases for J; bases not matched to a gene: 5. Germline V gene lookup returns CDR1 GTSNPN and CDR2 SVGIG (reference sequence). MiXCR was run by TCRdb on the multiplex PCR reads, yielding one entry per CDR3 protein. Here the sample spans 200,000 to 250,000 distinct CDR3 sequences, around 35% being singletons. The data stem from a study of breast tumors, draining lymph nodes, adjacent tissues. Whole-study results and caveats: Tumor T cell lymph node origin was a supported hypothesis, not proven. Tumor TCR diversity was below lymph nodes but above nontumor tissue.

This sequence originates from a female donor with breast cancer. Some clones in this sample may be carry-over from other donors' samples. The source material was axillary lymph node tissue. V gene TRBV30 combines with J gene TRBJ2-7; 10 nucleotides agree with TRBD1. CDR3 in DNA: TGTGCCTGGAGTATGGACAGGGGGTGGGAGCAGTACTTC. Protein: CAWSMDRGWEQYF.